The rows below give T cell receptor beta chains drawn from one sample of a study of cytomegalovirus exposure and HLA in healthy donors. Produced via immunoSEQ multiplex PCR; TCRdb's table is partial and in-frame only. The table includes 95,000 to 150,000 clones, approximately 69% detected once. Input material: PBMCs. The receptors originated from a man aged 40-55 years in good health and CMV-seropositive. Each CDR3 is given with its conserved first and last residue. The order of the fields is V gene, CDR3 length, clone size, D gene, J gene, CDR3 protein, CDR3 DNA. D genes are given only for firm matches. Size is stated for part of the rows, as once, few or many counts, or as a class when the clone is expanded.

TRBV7-2	18	.	TRBD2	TRBJ2-3	CASSPGLAGEFGTDTQYF	TGTGCCAGCAGCCCAGGACTAGCGGGAGAATTCGGCACAGATACGCAGTATTTT
TRBV19	14	.	.	TRBJ1-1	CASSMASGNTEAFF	TGTGCCAGTAGTATGGCCTCGGGGAACACTGAAGCTTTCTTT
TRBV12-5	16	.	.	TRBJ1-1	CASGLVRGEKNTEAFF	TGTGCTAGTGGTTTGGTACGGGGGGAGAAAAACACTGAAGCTTTCTTT
TRBV9	16	.	TRBD1	TRBJ1-1	CASSAPTGAGGTEAFF	TGTGCCAGCAGCGCACCAACGGGGGCAGGGGGCACTGAAGCTTTCTTT
TRBV21-1	16	.	.	TRBJ2-7	CASSKKEQGGSYEQYF	TGTGCCAGCAGCAAAAAAGAACAGGGGGGCTCCTACGAGCAGTACTTC
TRBV10-1	12	.	TRBD1	TRBJ1-6	CASNQGDSPLHF	TGCGCCAGCAACCAGGGGGATTCACCCCTCCACTTT
TRBV6-5	14	.	TRBD1	TRBJ2-7	CASSSQGYPYEQYF	TGTGCCAGCAGTTCACAGGGGTACCCCTACGAGCAGTACTTC
TRBV18	17	few	TRBD1	TRBJ2-7	CASSSGQGNPNSYEQYF	TGTGCCAGCTCATCGGGACAGGGGAACCCTAACTCCTACGAGCAGTACTTC
TRBV5-4	13	few	TRBD1	TRBJ2-5	CASSLDRVETQYF	TGTGCCAGCAGCTTAGACAGGGTGGAGACCCAGTACTTC
TRBV30	13	few	.	TRBJ2-7	CAWSSGMTYEQYF	TGTGCCTGGAGCTCAGGAATGACCTACGAGCAGTACTTC
TRBV10-3	17	.	.	TRBJ2-2	CAISESRRGRGTGELFF	TGTGCCATCAGTGAGTCTAGGCGGGGTAGGGGCACCGGGGAGCTGTTTTTT
TRBV7-3	14	.	.	TRBJ2-1	CASSSSPGYNEQFF	TGTGCCAGCAGCTCCAGCCCGGGGTACAATGAGCAGTTCTTC
TRBV19	12	.	.	TRBJ2-7	CASRAGPYEQYF	TGTGCCAGTAGAGCAGGGCCCTACGAGCAGTACTTC
TRBV30	12	.	.	TRBJ2-7	CAWSAWGAEQYF	TGTGCCTGGAGTGCCTGGGGAGCCGAGCAGTACTTC
TRBV6-6	14	few	TRBD1	TRBJ1-2	CASSSPGQVGGYTF	TGTGCCAGCAGTTCTCCGGGACAGGTGGGAGGCTACACCTTC
TRBV28	17	.	.	TRBJ1-1	CASSSPIEQVIFGEAFF	TGTGCCAGCAGTTCGCCCATAGAACAGGTTATATTTGGAGAAGCTTTCTTT
TRBV6-1	12	few	.	TRBJ2-3	CASSEAAKSQYF	TGTGCCAGCAGTGAAGCGGCAAAATCTCAGTATTTT
TRBV5-1	18	.	TRBD2	TRBJ2-2	CASSTAGTSGGSTGELFF	TGCGCCAGCAGCACCGCGGGGACTAGCGGGGGGTCCACCGGGGAGCTGTTTTTT
TRBV10-1	15	.	TRBD1	TRBJ2-7	CASSESQGAVYEQYF	TGCGCCAGCAGTGAGTCTCAGGGGGCCGTCTACGAGCAGTACTTC
TRBV30	13	.	TRBD2	TRBJ2-2	CAWGTRSIGELFF	TGTGCCTGGGGGACTAGATCGATCGGGGAGCTGTTTTTT
TRBV5-1	15	.	.	TRBJ1-4	CASSFGTSQNEKLFF	TGCGCCAGCAGCTTCGGGACATCCCAAAATGAAAAACTGTTTTTT
TRBV6-5	15	.	TRBD1	TRBJ1-6	CASRPPTGGSSPLHF	TGTGCCAGCAGACCTCCGACAGGGGGAAGTTCACCCCTCCACTTT
TRBV12-5	12	.	.	TRBJ1-1	CASYSMNTEAFF	TGTGCTAGTTACAGTATGAACACTGAAGCTTTCTTT
TRBV4-3	14	once	.	TRBJ1-3	CASSRTRAGNTIYF	TGCGCCAGCAGCCGCACCAGGGCCGGAAACACCATATATTTT
TRBV18	15	few	.	TRBJ1-5	CASSPSAGEIQPQHF	TGTGCCAGCTCACCGTCGGCCGGGGAAATTCAGCCCCAGCATTTT